This T cell receptor (beta chain) was identified during a study of T cells in Graves' hyperthyroidism and ophthalmopathy. Amplified regions were TCR beta CDR3 sequences from RNA transcripts. The HTBI set primed first-round TCR CDR3 RT-PCR. TCRdb analysed the multiplex PCR reads with MiXCR anew, one entry per CDR3 protein. The sample contains over 700,000 distinct CDR3 sequences, just over 35% of which appear only once. The study enrolled patients aged 18 to 65 with newly diagnosed hyperthyroidism of under 2 months' duration. For the diagnoses, clinical symptoms, serum thyroxine and TRAb, thyroid ultrasound and orbital computed tomography were used. The table lists this clonotype with a count of one. The CDR3 contains 14 residues. From germline, CDR1 is SGHTA and CDR2 FQGTGA. V lost 4 bases and J lost 5, with 11 bases in between.

The rearrangement links TRBV7-3 to TRBJ1-4, with D perhaps TRBD1 (6 bases). Material for sequencing was blood. The origin of this receptor is a woman aged 40 to 49 with Graves' hyperthyroidism. CDR3 protein: CASSYRGANEKLFF. The DNA of the CDR3 is TGTGCCAGCAGCTACCGGGGGGCCAATGAAAAACTGTTTTTT. Based on the CDR3 plus reference TRBV7-3 and TRBJ1-4, the full variable domain is GAGVSQTPSNKVTEKGKYVELRCDPISGHTALYWYRQSLGQGPEFLIYFQGTGAADDSGLPNDRFFAVRPEGSVSTLKIQRTERGDSAVYLCASSYRGANEKLFFGSGTQLSVL.